These 19 T cell receptor beta chains were sequenced from one sample in a study of cytomegalovirus exposure and HLA in healthy donors. The PCR ran on 60 Vbeta and 13 Jbeta primers. The assay was immunoSEQ multiplex PCR, and TCRdb's table has in-frame clones only and misses some. Among roughly 200,000 clones listed, roughly 13% were seen once. The sequencing input was PBMCs. The receptors come from a middle-aged man in good health and CMV-seropositive.

This clone was counted a few times. The V gene is TRBV9, the J gene TRBJ2-2, with unresolved D. Trimming shortened V by 4 bases and J by 5 bases, and 6 bases separated the two germline ends. The germline V gene has CDR1 SGDLS and CDR2 YYNGEE. This CDR3 comprises 12 residues. CDR3 in DNA: TGTGCCAGCAGCCCCACAACCGGGGAGCTGTTTTTT. Its protein is CASSPTTGELFF.

V gene TRBV6-1 combines with J gene TRBJ1-1; no clear D. Between the trimmed V and J ends, which lost 7 bases and 7 bases, there was a span of 10 bases. There are 11 residues in the CDR3. Per the germline V gene, CDR1 is MNHNS and CDR2 is SASEGT. CDR3 nucleotides: TGTGCCAGCATACGAACAAGTGAAGCTTTCTTT. Protein product: CASIRTSEAFF.

This clone was observed a few times. The rearrangement joins TRBV18 to TRBJ1-3, with D unclear. Trimming stripped 1 base from V and 0 bases from J, with 10 bases between. Per germline, CDR1 KGHSH and CDR2 LQKENI. This CDR3 region has 16 residues. CDR3 sequence (DNA): TGTGCCAGCTCACCACGTCAGGATCACTCTGGAAACACCATATATTTT. As protein: CASSPRQDHSGNTIYF.

The chain carries TRBV19 and TRBJ1-2; TRBD1 agrees at 10 bases. The CDR3 is 14 amino acids. From germline, CDR1 is LNHDA and CDR2 SQIVND (reference sequence). The junction had 5 bases not matched to a gene; V was cut back by 7 bases and J by 3 bases. In DNA form, the CDR3 reads TGTGCCAGTACCCGGGACAGGGGCTACTATGGCTACACCTTC. Translation gives CASTRDRGYYGYTF.

V gene TRBV7-7 combines with J gene TRBJ2-5; D remains unclear. The V end lost 1 base, the J end lost 5 bases, and 11 bases lay between the germline ends. CDR3 length: 14 residues. Per the germline V gene, CDR1 is SSHAT and CDR2 is FNYEAQ (reference sequence). CDR3 in amino acids: CASSLGVARETQYF. The CDR3 nucleotides read TGTGCCAGCAGCTTAGGTGTTGCTCGGGAGACCCAGTACTTC.

This clone was seen a handful of times. The chain links TRBV6-6 to TRBJ2-7, with a possible D match to TRBD1 (5 bases). Trimming shortened V by 0 bases and J by 3 bases, and 9 bases separated the two germline ends. Germline assignment: CDR1 MNHNY and CDR2 SVGAGI (reference sequence). CDR3 length: 14 amino acids. CDR3 sequence: CASSYSETDYEQYF. The CDR3 DNA sequence: TGTGCCAGCAGTTACTCCGAGACAGACTACGAGCAGTACTTC.

This clone has just a few counts. This chain links TRBV11-3 with TRBJ1-6; D call uncertain. The CDR3 consists of 13 residues. Trimming left V 2 bases short and J 8 bases short, with 7 bases between. Germline assignment: CDR1 SGHNT and CDR2 YENEEA. The CDR3 region has the DNA TGTGCCAGCAGCTTAAATAGAGATTCACCCCTCCACTTT. This codes for CASSLNRDSPLHF.

The chain recombines TRBV5-4 with TRBJ2-3; 11 bases agree with TRBD2. CDR1 and CDR2 (germline): SGHNT, YYREEE (reference sequence). V lost 4 bases and J lost 4; bases outside the gene matches: 5. This CDR3 spans 15 amino acids. DNA of the CDR3: TGTGCCAGCAGCCATAGCGGGGGGGCCCCAGATACGCAGTATTTT. Translated, it gives CASSHSGGAPDTQYF.

The chain links TRBV7-6 to TRBJ1-1, with 7 bases lining up with TRBD1. The CDR3 sequence is 15 residues long. V gave up 5 bases and J gave up 2 bases; unmatched junction bases: 8. Germline V CDR1 and CDR2: SGHVS, FNYEAQ. Written as DNA, the CDR3 is TGTGCCAGCAGCCCTTGGGACAGCGAAAACACTGAAGCTTTCTTT. It is translated as CASSPWDSENTEAFF.

This clone has more than one count but fewer than ten. This chain joins TRBV5-1 and TRBJ2-3; TRBD2 matches 8 bases. The CDR3 runs 16 residues. Germline V gives CDR1 SGHRS, CDR2 YFSETQ. Germline trimming cut 0 bases from V and 5 bases from J; bases unmatched to any gene: 8. The CDR3 nucleotides are TGCGCCAGCAGCTTGGTGGTAGCGGGGATTGGAGATACGCAGTATTTT. Residues: CASSLVVAGIGDTQYF.

This clone came up once. Different DNA sequences within this sample yield the same CDR3. This chain connects TRBV9 to TRBJ1-2; D may be TRBD1 (5 bases). Per the germline V gene, CDR1 is SGDLS and CDR2 is YYNGEE. Trimming stripped 4 bases from V and 2 bases from J, with 12 bases between. This CDR3 has 14 amino acids. DNA of the CDR3: TGTGCCAGCAGCCCCACCAGGGCCAACTATGGCTACACCTTC. The encoded protein is CASSPTRANYGYTF.

The CDR3 region has the DNA TGCGCCAGCAGCTTGGCGGGGAGGGGGAAAGAGACCCAGTACTTC. The encoded protein is CASSLAGRGKETQYF. This chain connects TRBV5-1 to TRBJ2-5, with D maybe TRBD2 (7 bases). The germline gives CDR1 SGHRS, CDR2 YFSETQ. The CDR3 is 15 residues long. V dropped 0 bases and J dropped 3 bases, with 12 bases sitting between them.

The count of this clone is one. The rearrangement joins TRBV27 to TRBJ1-2; the D is unclear. V was shortened by 2 bases and J by 4 bases, with 11 bases between the two germline ends. The CDR3 has 14 amino acids. Germline CDR1 and CDR2: MNHEY and SMNVEV (reference sequence). The CDR3 region has the DNA TGTGCCAGCAGTTTAAGAGCGGGATCCTATGGCTACACCTTC. The encoded protein is CASSLRAGSYGYTF.

This clone appeared a few times. The chain is built from TRBV10-3 and TRBJ1-2; a weak D match, TRBD1 (5 bases). The V gene lost 5 bases and the J gene lost 3 bases, with 13 bases spanning the gap. Germline values: CDR1 ENHRY, CDR2 SYGVKD. The CDR3 sequence is 14 residues long. CDR3: CAISNGGNYYGYTF. DNA for the CDR3: TGTGCCATCAGTAACGGGGGAAACTACTATGGCTACACCTTC.

This chain uses TRBV27 with TRBJ2-5, with 9 bases identical to TRBD1. The trim removed 8 bases at V and 5 bases at J, leaving 9 bases unmatched. This CDR3 comprises 14 residues. Per germline, CDR1 MNHEY and CDR2 SMNVEV (reference sequence). The CDR3 sequence is CASGKQGAWETQYF. Written as DNA, the CDR3 is TGTGCCAGCGGGAAACAGGGGGCTTGGGAGACCCAGTACTTC.

There are a few counts of this clone. The rearrangement links TRBV30 to TRBJ2-7, with a possible D match to TRBD1 (6 bases). Germline CDR1 GTSNPN, CDR2 SVGIG (reference sequence). V was cut by 7 bases and J by 2 bases, with 9 bases left in between. This CDR3 is 11 amino acids long. CDR3: CASDRAYEQYF. DNA for the CDR3: TGTGCCTCGGACAGAGCCTACGAGCAGTACTTC.

This clone was found a few times. The V call is TRBV4-1, the J call TRBJ1-5; D is undetermined. CDR1 and CDR2 (germline): MGHRA, YSYEKL. Deletions cut 5 bases from V and 5 bases from J, with 10 bases between. The CDR3 loop spans 13 amino acids. The DNA of the CDR3 is TGCGCCAGCAGCATAGCGGAGTATCAGCCCCAGCATTTT. Protein: CASSIAEYQPQHF.

This clone was counted a few times. The J gene is TRBJ1-6, the V gene TRBV7-2, with 8 nucleotides matching TRBD1. Germline V gives CDR1 SGHTA, CDR2 FQGNSA. The CDR3 is 14 residues long. V lost 4 bases to trimming and J lost 10 bases; unmatched junction nucleotides: 6. DNA for the CDR3: TGTGCCAGCAGCTGGGGGGACAGGATGTCACCCCTCCACTTT. Translating it yields CASSWGDRMSPLHF.

This chain connects TRBV6-6 to TRBJ1-5; 9 bases map to TRBD1. The CDR3 runs 14 residues. J lost 5 bases, V lost 2 bases, and 1 base had no gene match. Germline CDR1 reads MNHNY; CDR2 reads SVGAGI (reference sequence). CDR3 coding DNA: TGTGCCAGCAGTTACACAGGGGGCTATCAGCCCCAGCATTTT. Residues: CASSYTGGYQPQHF.